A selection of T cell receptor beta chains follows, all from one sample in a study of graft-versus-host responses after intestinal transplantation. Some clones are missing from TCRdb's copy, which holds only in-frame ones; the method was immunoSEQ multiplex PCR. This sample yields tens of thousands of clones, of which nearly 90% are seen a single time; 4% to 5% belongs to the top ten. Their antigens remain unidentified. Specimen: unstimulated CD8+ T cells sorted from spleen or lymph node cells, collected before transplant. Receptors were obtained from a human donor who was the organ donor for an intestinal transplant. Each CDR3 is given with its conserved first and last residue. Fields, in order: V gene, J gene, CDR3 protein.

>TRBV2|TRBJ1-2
CASSGHRAQGGYTF
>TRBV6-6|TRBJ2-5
CASSYSPGETQYF
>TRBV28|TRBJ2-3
CANRDRETDTQYF
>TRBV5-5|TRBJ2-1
CASSLVGTSNNEQFF
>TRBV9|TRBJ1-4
CASSVGGQRGEKLFF
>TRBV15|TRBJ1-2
CATSPRTGGGYGYTF
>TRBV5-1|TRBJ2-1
CASSLVVLAGVHSYNEQFF
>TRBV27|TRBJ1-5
CASSPGTGVNQPQHF
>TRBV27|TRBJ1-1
CASSLGTANTEAFF
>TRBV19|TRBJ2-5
CASSLQSGLAGEETQYF
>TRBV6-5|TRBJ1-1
CASNPTGGNTEAFF
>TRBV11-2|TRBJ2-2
CASTPGGVVTGELFF
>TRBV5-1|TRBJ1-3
CASSLFEQSGNTIYF
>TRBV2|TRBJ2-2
CASRDPGLAGGPSTGELFF
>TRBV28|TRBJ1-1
CASKIPGGGTEAFF
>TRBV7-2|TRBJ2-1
CASSDRNRQFF
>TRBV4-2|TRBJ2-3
CASSQPISGTDTQYF
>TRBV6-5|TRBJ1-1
CASSYFQENTEAFF
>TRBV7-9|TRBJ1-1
CASSLGVGTPGAFF
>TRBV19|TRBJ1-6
CASNQGSWYNSPLHF
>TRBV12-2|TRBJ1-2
CASRSPRARMSANYGYTF
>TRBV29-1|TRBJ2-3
CSVVPGVADTQYF